This T cell receptor (beta chain) emerged from a study of T-cell reconstitution after alpha-beta-depleted transplantation in children. Study-level points and caveats: It was reported that alpha-beta T cells came from several hundred expanded graft clones (about two months after transplant).

Unique molecular identifiers were built into the TCRbeta library. One entry per CDR3 protein results from TCRdb running MiXCR on the PCR reads. Among 97,000 or so distinct CDR3 sequences listed, around 5.9% were seen once. V gave up 7 bases and J gave up 10 bases; unmatched junction bases: 3. CDR3 size: 12 residues. Germline loops: CDR1 MNHEY, CDR2 SVGAGI. With respect to this clonotype: Its antigen is as yet unknown.

This TCR was recovered from a female patient between 2 and 15 years old who had a stem cell transplant for Fanconi anemia, so the T cells may come from the graft donor. The V gene is TRBV6-5, the J gene TRBJ2-1; TRBD1 aligns across 11 bases. The sequencing used PBMCs, mostly from graft donor cells, collected 60 days after TCRalphabeta/CD19-depleted stem cell transplant. The CDR3 here is CASTRTGGEQFF. The CDR3 DNA is TGTGCCAGCACCAGGACAGGGGGCGAGCAGTTCTTC.